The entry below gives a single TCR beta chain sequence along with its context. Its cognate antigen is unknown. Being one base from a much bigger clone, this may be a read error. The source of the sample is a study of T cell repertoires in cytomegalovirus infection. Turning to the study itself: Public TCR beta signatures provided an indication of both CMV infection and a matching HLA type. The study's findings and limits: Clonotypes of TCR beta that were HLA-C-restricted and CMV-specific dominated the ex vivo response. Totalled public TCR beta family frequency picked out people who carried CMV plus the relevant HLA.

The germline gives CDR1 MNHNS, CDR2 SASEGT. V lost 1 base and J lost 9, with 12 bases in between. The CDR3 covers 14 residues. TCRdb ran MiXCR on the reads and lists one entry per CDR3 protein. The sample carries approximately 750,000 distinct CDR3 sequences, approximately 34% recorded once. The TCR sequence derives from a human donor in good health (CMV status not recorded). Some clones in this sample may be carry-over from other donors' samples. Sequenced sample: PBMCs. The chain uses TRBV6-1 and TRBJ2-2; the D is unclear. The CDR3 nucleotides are TGTGCCAGCAGTGAAGAGGTGGCAACCTGGGAGCTGTTTTTT. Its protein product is CASSEEVATWELFF.